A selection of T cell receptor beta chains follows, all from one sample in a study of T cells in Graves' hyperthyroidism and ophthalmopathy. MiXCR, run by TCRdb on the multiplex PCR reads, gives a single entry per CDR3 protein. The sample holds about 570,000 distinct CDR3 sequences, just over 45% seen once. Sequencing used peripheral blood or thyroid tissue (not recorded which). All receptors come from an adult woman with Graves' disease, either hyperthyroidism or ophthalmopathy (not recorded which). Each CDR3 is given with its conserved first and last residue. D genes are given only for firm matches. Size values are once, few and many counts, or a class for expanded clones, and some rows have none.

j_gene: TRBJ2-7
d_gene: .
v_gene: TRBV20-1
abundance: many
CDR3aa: CSARGRRGLAPEQYF
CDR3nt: TGCAGTGCTAGAGGAAGGAGGGGACTGGCTCCCGAGCAGTACTTC

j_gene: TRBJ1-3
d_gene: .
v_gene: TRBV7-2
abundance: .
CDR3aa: CASSLGHSNTIYF
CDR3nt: TGTGCCAGCAGCTTGGGGCACTCAAACACCATATATTTT

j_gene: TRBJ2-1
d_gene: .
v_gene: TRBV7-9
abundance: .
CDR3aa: CASILNPQEQFF
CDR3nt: TGTGCCAGCATCCTGAATCCGCAGGAGCAGTTCTTC

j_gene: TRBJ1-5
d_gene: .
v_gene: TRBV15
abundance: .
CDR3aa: CATSTGGHRNNQPQHF
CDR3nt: TGTGCCACCAGCACGGGAGGACATAGAAATAATCAGCCCCAGCATTTT

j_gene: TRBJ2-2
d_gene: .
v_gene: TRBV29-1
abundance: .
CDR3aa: CSGSQNTGELFF
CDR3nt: TGCAGCGGGTCACAGAACACCGGGGAGCTGTTTTTT

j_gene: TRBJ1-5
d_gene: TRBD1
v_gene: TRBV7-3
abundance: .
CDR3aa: CASSLRQGGTQHF
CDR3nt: TGTGCCAGCAGCTTACGGCAGGGGGGGACCCAGCATTTT

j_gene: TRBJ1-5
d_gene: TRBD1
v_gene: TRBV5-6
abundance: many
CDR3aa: CASSLWDSNSNQPQHF
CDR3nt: TGTGCCAGCAGCTTGTGGGACAGTAATAGCAATCAGCCCCAGCATTTT

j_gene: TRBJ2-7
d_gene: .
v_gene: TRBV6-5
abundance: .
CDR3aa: CASSYDSFLLYEQYF
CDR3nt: TGTGCCAGCAGTTACGACTCCTTCCTCCTCTACGAGCAGTACTTC

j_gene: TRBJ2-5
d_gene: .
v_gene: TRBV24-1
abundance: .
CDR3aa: CATSDLHRSGQETQYF
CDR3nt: TGTGCCACCAGTGATTTGCACCGTAGCGGCCAAGAGACCCAGTACTTC

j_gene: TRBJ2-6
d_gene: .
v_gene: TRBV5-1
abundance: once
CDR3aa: CASNPLVGYSGANVLTF
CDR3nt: TGCGCCAGCAACCCGCTTGTGGGGTACTCTGGGGCCAACGTCCTGACTTTC

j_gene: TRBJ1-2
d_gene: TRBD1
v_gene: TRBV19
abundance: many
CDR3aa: CARDRDSGDYGYTF
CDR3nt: TGTGCCAGGGACCGGGACAGCGGCGACTATGGCTACACCTTC

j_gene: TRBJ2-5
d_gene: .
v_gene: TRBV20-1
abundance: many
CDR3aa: CSARQERILTQYF
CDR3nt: TGCAGTGCTAGACAGGAGAGGATCCTAACCCAGTACTTC

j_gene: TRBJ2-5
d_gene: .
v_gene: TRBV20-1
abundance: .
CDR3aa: CSASSSTQETQYF
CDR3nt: TGCAGTGCTAGTTCTAGCACCCAAGAGACCCAGTACTTC

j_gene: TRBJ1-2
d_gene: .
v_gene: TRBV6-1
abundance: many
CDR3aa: CASSVLRPNLDYGYTF
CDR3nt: TGTGCCAGCAGTGTATTAAGGCCAAACCTTGACTATGGCTACACCTTC

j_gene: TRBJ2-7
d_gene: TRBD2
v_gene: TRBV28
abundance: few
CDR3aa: CASRNGGAYEQYF
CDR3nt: TGTGCCAGCAGGAACGGGGGGGCCTACGAGCAGTACTTC

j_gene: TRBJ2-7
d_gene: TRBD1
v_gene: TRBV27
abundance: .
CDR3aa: CASSRGTGREQYF
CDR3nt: TGTGCCAGCAGCCGGGGGACAGGGCGGGAGCAGTACTTC

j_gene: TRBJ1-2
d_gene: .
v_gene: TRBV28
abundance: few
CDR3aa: CASSLGTSTGSYGYTF
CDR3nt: TGTGCCAGCAGTTTAGGAACATCGACAGGAAGCTATGGCTACACCTTC

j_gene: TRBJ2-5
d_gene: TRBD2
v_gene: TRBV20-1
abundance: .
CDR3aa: CSARDLLAGETQYF
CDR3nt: TGCAGTGCTAGAGATCTCCTAGCGGGAGAGACCCAGTACTTC

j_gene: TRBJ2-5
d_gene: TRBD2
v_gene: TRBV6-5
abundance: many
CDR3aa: CASGRDVGETQYF
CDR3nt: TGTGCCAGCGGGAGGGACGTCGGGGAGACCCAGTACTTC

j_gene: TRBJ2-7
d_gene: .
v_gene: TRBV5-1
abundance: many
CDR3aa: CASSFDPATVYEQYF
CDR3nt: TGCGCCAGCAGCTTCGATCCTGCGACAGTCTACGAGCAGTACTTC

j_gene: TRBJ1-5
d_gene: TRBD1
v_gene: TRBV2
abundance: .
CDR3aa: CASNPGQGVAQHF
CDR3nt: TGTGCCAGCAATCCTGGACAGGGAGTCGCCCAGCATTTT

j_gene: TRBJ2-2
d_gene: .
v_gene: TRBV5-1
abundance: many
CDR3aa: CASSLDSYLANTGELFF
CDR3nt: TGCGCCAGCAGCTTGGACAGTTACCTGGCGAACACCGGGGAGCTGTTTTTT

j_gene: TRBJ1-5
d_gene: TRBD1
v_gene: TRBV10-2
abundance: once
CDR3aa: CASSTGQGYQPQHF
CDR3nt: TGTGCCAGCAGCACGGGACAGGGGTATCAGCCCCAGCATTTT

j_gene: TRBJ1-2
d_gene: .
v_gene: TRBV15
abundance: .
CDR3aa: CATSRKIRQDYGYTF
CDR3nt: TGTGCCACCAGCAGAAAAATTAGACAGGACTATGGCTACACCTTC

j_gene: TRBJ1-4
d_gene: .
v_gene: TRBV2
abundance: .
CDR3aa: CASSEIGGPEGKLFF
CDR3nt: TGTGCCAGCAGTGAGATCGGGGGGCCAGAGGGAAAACTGTTTTTT

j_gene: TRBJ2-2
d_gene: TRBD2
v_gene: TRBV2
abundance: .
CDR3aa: CASTSGGVGELFF
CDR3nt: TGTGCCAGTACTAGCGGGGGTGTCGGGGAGCTGTTTTTT

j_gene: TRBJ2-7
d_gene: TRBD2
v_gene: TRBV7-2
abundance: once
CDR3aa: CASSLGLAREQYF
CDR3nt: TGTGCCAGCAGCCTTGGACTAGCGAGGGAGCAGTACTTC

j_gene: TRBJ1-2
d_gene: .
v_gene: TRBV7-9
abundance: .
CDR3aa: CASSSPPNYGYTF
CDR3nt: TGTGCCAGCAGCTCTCCGCCTAACTATGGCTACACCTTC

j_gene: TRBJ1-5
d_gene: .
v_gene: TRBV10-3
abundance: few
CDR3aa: CATQGGGQPQHF
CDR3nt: TGTGCCACCCAAGGAGGGGGGCAGCCCCAGCATTTT

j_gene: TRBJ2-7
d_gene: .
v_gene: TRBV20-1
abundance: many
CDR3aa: CSAISGYVEQYF
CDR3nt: TGCAGTGCTATATCAGGGTATGTCGAGCAGTACTTC

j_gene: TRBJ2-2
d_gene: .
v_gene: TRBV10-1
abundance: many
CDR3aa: CASRSGLNTGELFF
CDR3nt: TGCGCCAGCAGGTCCGGGTTAAACACCGGGGAGCTGTTTTTT

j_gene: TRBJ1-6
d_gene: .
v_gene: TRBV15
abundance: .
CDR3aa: CATSTPDRNYSPLHF
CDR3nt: TGTGCCACCAGCACCCCGGACAGAAATTATTCACCCCTCCACTTT

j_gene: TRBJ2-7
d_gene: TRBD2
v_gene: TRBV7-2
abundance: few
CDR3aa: CASSFSGSSGEQYF
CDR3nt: TGTGCCAGCAGTTTTAGCGGGAGTTCGGGGGAGCAGTACTTC

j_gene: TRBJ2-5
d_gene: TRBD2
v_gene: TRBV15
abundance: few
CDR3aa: CATSRAGGTQETQYF
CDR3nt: TGTGCCACCAGCCGAGCGGGAGGGACCCAAGAGACCCAGTACTTC

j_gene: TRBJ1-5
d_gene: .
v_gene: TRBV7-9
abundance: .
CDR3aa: CASSLAGTNQPQHF
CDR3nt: TGTGCCAGCAGCCTCGCCGGGACGAATCAGCCCCAGCATTTT

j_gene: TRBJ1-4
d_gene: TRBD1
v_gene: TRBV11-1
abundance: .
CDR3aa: CASSFPEPRGPTGREKLFF
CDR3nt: TGTGCCAGCAGCTTCCCCGAGCCTCGGGGGCCGACAGGGAGGGAAAAACTGTTTTTT

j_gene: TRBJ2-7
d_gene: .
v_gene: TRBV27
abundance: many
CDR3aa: CASAAGTHYEQYF
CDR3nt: TGTGCCAGCGCGGCCGGGACTCATTACGAGCAGTACTTC

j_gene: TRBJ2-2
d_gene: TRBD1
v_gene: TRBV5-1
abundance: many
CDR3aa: CASSTRTGGTGELFF
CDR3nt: TGCGCCAGCAGCACGCGGACAGGGGGAACCGGGGAGCTGTTTTTT

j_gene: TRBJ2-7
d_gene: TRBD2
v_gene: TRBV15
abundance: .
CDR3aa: CATSRGLAGSSYEQYF
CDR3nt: TGTGCCACCAGCAGAGGACTAGCGGGATCCTCCTACGAGCAGTACTTC

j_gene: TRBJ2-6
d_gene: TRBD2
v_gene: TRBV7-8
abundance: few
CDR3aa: CASSLVWLAGPRGANVLTF
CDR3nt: TGTGCCAGCAGCTTAGTCTGGCTAGCGGGCCCCCGGGGGGCCAACGTCCTGACTTTC

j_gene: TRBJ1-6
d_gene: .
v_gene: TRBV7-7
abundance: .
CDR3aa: CAGSHPGREYNSPLHF
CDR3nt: TGTGCTGGCAGCCACCCGGGACGGGAGTATAATTCACCCCTCCACTTT

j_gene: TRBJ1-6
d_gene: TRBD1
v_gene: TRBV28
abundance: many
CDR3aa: CASKTGYNSPLHF
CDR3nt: TGTGCCAGCAAGACAGGGTATAATTCACCCCTCCACTTT

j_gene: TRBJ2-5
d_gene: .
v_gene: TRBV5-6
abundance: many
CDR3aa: CASSWSFQETQYF
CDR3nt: TGTGCCAGCAGCTGGAGCTTTCAAGAGACCCAGTACTTC

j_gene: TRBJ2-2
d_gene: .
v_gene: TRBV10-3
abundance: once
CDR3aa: CAIGGAGELFF
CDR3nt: TGTGCCATCGGAGGGGCCGGGGAGCTGTTTTTT

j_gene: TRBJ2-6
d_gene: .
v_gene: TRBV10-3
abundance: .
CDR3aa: CAIGRVDGANVLTF
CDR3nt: TGTGCCATCGGGCGGGTAGACGGGGCCAACGTCCTGACTTTC

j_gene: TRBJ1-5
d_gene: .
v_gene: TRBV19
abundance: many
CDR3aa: CASSIYVYSNQPQHF
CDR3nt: TGTGCCAGTAGTATCTACGTTTATAGCAATCAGCCCCAGCATTTT

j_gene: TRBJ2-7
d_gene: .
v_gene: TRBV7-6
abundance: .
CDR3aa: CASSLFSSGQTYEQYF
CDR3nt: TGTGCCAGCAGCTTATTTTCAAGTGGACAAACCTACGAGCAGTACTTC

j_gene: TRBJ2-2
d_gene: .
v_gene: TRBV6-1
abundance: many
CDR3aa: CASSEIRMNTGELFF
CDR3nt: TGTGCCAGCAGTGAGATCCGGATGAACACCGGGGAGCTGTTTTTT

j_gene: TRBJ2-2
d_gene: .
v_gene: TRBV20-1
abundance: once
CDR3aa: CSAEDPPNTGELFF
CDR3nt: TGCAGTGCTGAGGACCCCCCGAACACCGGGGAGCTGTTTTTT

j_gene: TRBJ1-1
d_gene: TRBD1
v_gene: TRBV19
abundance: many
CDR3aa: CASSTRGGHTEAFF
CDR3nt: TGTGCCAGTAGTACCAGAGGGGGCCACACTGAAGCTTTCTTT

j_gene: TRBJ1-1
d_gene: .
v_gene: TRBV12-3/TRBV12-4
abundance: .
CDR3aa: CASSLSTRAFF
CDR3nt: TGTGCCAGCAGTTTATCGACACGGGCTTTCTTT